This TCR beta chain was recorded in a study of response to subunit inactivated influenza vaccine. General study points: The authors proposed limited new T cell recruitment per seasonal influenza vaccination.

As regards this clonotype: Its antigen is currently unknown.

Trimming left V 2 bases short and J 2 bases short, with 10 bases between. Germline V gene lookup returns CDR1 MNHEY and CDR2 SVGEGT. This CDR3 contains 15 residues. TCRdb used MiXCR to reprocess the RT-PCR reads, holding one entry per CDR3 protein. The table records fewer than 350,000 distinct CDR3 sequences, 20% to 25% of them present only once. The clonotype was recovered from a man in his fifties or sixties who received an inactivated influenza vaccine. The source was PBMCs from blood, collected about 20 months after vaccination. This chain joins TRBV6-2 or TRBV6-3 and TRBJ1-5; D possibly corresponds to TRBD1 (5 bases). The chain's CDR3 is CASSYGGGGNQPQHF. The CDR3 DNA reads as TGTGCCAGCAGTTACGGGGGGGGTGGCAATCAGCCCCAGCATTTT.